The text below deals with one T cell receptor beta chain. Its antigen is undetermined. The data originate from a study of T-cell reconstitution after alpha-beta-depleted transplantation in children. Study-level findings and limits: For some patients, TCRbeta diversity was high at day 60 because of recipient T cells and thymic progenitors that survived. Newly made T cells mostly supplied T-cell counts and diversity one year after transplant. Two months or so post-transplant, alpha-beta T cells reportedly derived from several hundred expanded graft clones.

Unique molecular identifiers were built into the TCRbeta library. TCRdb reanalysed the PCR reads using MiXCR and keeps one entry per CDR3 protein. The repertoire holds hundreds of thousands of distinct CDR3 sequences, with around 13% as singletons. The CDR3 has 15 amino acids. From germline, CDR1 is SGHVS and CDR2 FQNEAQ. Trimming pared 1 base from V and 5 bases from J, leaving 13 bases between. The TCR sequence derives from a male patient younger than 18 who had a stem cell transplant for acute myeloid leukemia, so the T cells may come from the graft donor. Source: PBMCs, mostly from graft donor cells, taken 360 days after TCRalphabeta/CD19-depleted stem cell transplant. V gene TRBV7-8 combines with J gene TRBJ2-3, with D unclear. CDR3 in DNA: TGTGCCAGCAGCTTAGACCTGCCGACCAGAGATACGCAGTATTTT. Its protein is CASSLDLPTRDTQYF.